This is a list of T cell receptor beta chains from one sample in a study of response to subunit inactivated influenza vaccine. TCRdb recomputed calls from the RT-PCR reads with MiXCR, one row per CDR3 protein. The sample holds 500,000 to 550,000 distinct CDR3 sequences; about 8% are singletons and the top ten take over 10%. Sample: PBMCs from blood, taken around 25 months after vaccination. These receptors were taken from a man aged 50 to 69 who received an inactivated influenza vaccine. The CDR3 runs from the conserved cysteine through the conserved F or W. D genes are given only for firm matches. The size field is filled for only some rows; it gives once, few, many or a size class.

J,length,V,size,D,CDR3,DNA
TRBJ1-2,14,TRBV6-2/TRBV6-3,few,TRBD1,CASSGQGANYGYTF,TGTGCCAGCAGTGGACAGGGAGCTAACTATGGCTACACCTTC
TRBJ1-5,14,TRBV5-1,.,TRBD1,CASRTGTGDEPQHF,TGCGCCAGCAGGACAGGGACAGGGGATGAGCCCCAGCATTTT
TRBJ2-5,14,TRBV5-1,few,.,CASTMTVNQETQYF,TGCGCCAGCACCATGACGGTGAACCAAGAGACCCAGTACTTC
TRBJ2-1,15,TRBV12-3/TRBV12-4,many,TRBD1,CASSPRQGGNNEQFF,TGTGCCAGCAGTCCTCGACAGGGGGGGAACAATGAGCAGTTCTTC
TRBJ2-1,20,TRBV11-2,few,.,CASSLLVYGSQSPRYNEQFF,TGTGCCAGCAGCTTACTGGTCTACGGCTCCCAGTCACCTCGCTACAATGAGCAGTTCTTC
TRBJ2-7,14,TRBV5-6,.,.,CASSIAGSPYEQYF,TGTGCCAGCAGCATCGCTGGGTCCCCCTACGAGCAGTACTTC
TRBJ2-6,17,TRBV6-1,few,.,CASTFQGGSSGANVLTF,TGTGCCAGCACCTTCCAGGGAGGTTCCTCTGGGGCCAACGTCCTGACTTTC
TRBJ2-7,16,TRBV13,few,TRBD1,CASTRVGTVGSYEQYF,TGTGCCAGCACCCGGGTGGGGACAGTCGGCTCCTACGAGCAGTACTTC
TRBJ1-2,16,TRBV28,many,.,CASSLLSGGANYGYTF,TGTGCCAGCAGTTTATTATCGGGGGGAGCTAACTATGGCTACACCTTC
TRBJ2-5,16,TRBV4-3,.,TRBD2,CASSQDRLAGAETQYF,TGCGCCAGCAGCCAGGACCGTCTAGCGGGAGCAGAGACCCAGTACTTC
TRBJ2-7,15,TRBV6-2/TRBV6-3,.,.,CASSYRPGRGYEQYF,TGTGCCAGCAGTTACCGACCCGGAAGAGGATACGAGCAGTACTTC
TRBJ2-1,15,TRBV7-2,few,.,CASSLTRELYNEQFF,TGTGCCAGCAGCTTAACCCGGGAGCTCTACAATGAGCAGTTCTTC
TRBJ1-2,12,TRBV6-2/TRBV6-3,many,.,CASSYTDYGYTF,TGTGCCAGCAGTTACACCGACTATGGCTACACCTTC
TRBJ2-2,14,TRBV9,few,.,CASQGERNTGELFF,TGTGCCAGCCAAGGGGAGAGGAACACCGGGGAGCTGTTTTTT
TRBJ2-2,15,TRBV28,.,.,CASSLWDRTTGQLFF,TGTGCCAGCAGTTTATGGGACCGAACCACCGGGCAGCTGTTTTTT
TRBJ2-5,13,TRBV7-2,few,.,CASSLEEQETQYF,TGTGCCAGCAGCTTAGAGGAGCAAGAGACCCAGTACTTC
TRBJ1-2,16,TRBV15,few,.,CATSRGGTGPNYGYTF,TGTGCCACCAGCAGAGGGGGGACGGGACCTAACTATGGCTACACCTTC
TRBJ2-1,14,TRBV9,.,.,CASSGGDKNNEQFF,TGTGCCAGCAGCGGGGGGGACAAAAACAATGAGCAGTTCTTC
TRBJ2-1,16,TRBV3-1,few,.,CASSQVYSRTYNEQFF,TGTGCCAGCAGCCAAGTGTACAGCCGGACCTACAATGAGCAGTTCTTC
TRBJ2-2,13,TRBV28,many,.,CASRPGYTGELFF,TGTGCCAGCAGGCCAGGGTACACCGGGGAGCTGTTTTTT
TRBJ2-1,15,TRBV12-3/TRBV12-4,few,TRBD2,CASSFGLAGANEQFF,TGTGCCAGCAGTTTCGGACTAGCGGGGGCAAATGAGCAGTTCTTC
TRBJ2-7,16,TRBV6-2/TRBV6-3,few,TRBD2,CASSYSRLAGAGEQYF,TGTGCCAGCAGTTACTCGCGGTTAGCGGGGGCCGGGGAGCAGTACTTC
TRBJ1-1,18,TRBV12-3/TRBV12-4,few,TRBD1,CASRPHRDRGLFWTEAFF,TGTGCCAGCAGGCCTCACAGGGACAGGGGGCTGTTTTGGACTGAAGCTTTCTTT
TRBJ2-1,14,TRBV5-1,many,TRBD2,CASSPGTRSNEQFF,TGCGCCAGCAGCCCCGGGACTAGATCGAATGAGCAGTTCTTC
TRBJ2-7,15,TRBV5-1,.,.,CASSLGAYSSYEQYF,TGCGCCAGCAGCTTGGGGGCGTACAGCTCCTACGAGCAGTACTTC
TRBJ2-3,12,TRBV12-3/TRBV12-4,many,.,CASSPFTDTQYF,TGTGCCAGCAGTCCCTTCACAGATACGCAGTATTTT
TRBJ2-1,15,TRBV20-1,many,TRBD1,CSARDRGQPNNEQFF,TGCAGTGCTAGAGATCGGGGACAGCCTAACAATGAGCAGTTCTTC
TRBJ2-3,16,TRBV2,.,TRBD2,CASSAREAGFTDTQYF,TGTGCCAGCAGTGCTCGCGAAGCGGGATTCACAGATACGCAGTATTTT
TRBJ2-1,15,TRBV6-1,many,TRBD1,CASSENRGNYNEQFF,TGTGCCAGCAGTGAAAACAGGGGAAACTACAATGAGCAGTTCTTC
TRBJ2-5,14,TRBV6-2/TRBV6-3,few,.,CASSYLTGQETQYF,TGTGCCAGCAGTTACTTGACAGGCCAAGAGACCCAGTACTTC
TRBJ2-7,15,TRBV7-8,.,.,CASSATRASPHEQYF,TGTGCCAGCAGCGCAACGAGGGCGAGTCCCCACGAGCAGTACTTC
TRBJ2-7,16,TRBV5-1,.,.,CASSWNSRTAAYEQYF,TGCGCCAGCAGCTGGAACTCCAGGACAGCAGCCTACGAGCAGTACTTC
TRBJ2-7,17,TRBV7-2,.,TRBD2,CASSLTPLRTSGYEQYF,TGTGCCAGCAGCTTAACCCCTCTTAGGACTAGCGGATACGAGCAGTACTTC
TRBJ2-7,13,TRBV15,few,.,CATGPVPSDEQYF,TGTGCCACCGGGCCCGTTCCTTCAGACGAGCAGTACTTC
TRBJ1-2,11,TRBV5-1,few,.,CASSYLRDAFF,TGCGCCAGCAGCTACCTCCGGGATGCCTTCTTC
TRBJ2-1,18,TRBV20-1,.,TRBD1,CSARDFEARDRDYNEQFF,TGCAGTGCTAGAGATTTTGAGGCACGGGACAGAGATTACAATGAGCAGTTCTTC